This TCR beta chain came from a study of cytomegalovirus exposure and HLA in healthy donors (dated by TCRdb to the late 2010s). Context from the whole study: In an earlier analysis of roughly 590 of the donors, approximately 260 Gb of sequence data and 120 million or so unique TCR beta sequences from roughly 180 million T cells were reported. An early release that covered around 590 HLA-typed donors contained around 330 gigabases of sequencing data and roughly 84 million unique TCR sequences. Of the roughly 420 genotyped donors, approximately 81% were placed in the genetic ancestry cluster associated with self-reported Caucasian donors. The aim of the study was to test whether cataloging public T cell receptors could identify signatures of past pathogen exposure. The T cell repertoires of 550 to 850 subjects were profiled by immunosequencing and related to cytomegalovirus serostatus. A separate validation cohort of roughly 110 different subjects was used in addition to the roughly 640-subject first cohort. To predict cytomegalovirus infection status, the study brought together high-throughput TCR immunosequencing, statistical association of individual TCRs with disease status, and machine learning. A later analysis re-examined previously published TCR beta repertoires from roughly 720 donors and added high-resolution HLA genotyping to investigate patterns of TCR occurrence. Rather than using new phenotypic data, the later analysis identified candidate immune exposures from TCR beta sequences and from how often those sequences occurred across donors. To decide whether each TCR beta V gene segment behaved as functional or pseudogenic, an earlier analysis of approximately 600 of the donors relied on high-throughput TCR beta sequencing. Donor age, sex, ethnicity and CMV serostatus were collected together with the repertoire data. A later genetic analysis took genome-wide SNP genotypes for about three fifths of the 666 donors and used that subset as a discovery cohort. All discovery cohort repertoires had been generated on a single sequencing platform. Class I and class II HLA loci were covered by the typing at four-digit resolution. The number of typed donors differed by locus: roughly 620-630 for A, B, C, DRB1 and DQB1; approximately 540 for DQA1; 606 for DPA1; and approximately 450 for DPB1. Because of strong linkage in the cohort, roughly five DR-DQ haplotypes were treated as single units for association and clustering. On average, roughly 250,000 unique TCR beta nucleotide sequences were sequenced per donor among a few hundred genotyped donors of the cohort, with roughly 18% of those sequences being non-productive. The study at large found these results: Sequencing depth was assumed to be roughly uniform across donors in the presence/absence analyses, though that assumption may not hold. The only immune exposure information available for the cohort was CMV serostatus. The study gave a list of 150 to 200 TCR beta chains associated with cytomegalovirus. It was suggested by the authors that the approach could potentially be generalized to other disease states and immunological phenotypes. Strong co-occurrence of HLA alleles, especially DR and DQ, made assigning TCR associations to individual alleles difficult. Cytomegalovirus status was reported to be diagnosed by the classifier with high specificity and sensitivity in both the original and validation cohorts. Most TCR sequences were observed very rarely across donors, whereas some public TCRs were present in many individuals. A later genetic analysis reported fewer N-insertions in productive TCRs among donors in an Asian-associated ancestry cluster than the approximately 700-donor mean. Correlated functional status among segregating V segments might be attributable to linkage disequilibrium, but an unknown experimental factor could not be ruled out. Because the 87-base-pair reads could not distinguish some IMGT-functional V segments, including TRBV6-2 and TRBV6-3, those segments were excluded. HLA typing was unavailable for some donors at each locus, so association tests used only the typed subset. A later genetic analysis associated a missense DCLRE1C variant with V-gene and J-gene trimming of TCR beta chains, and an independent cohort replicated the association. In vitro tests confirmed that a few of the cytomegalovirus-associated TCR beta chains recognize cytomegalovirus antigens. A group of highly shared sequence variants was considered likely to be a technical artifact of the sequencing pipeline. In an earlier analysis of some 640 of the donors, most TCR beta V segments were observed in productive rearrangements about 90% or about 30% of the time, broadly matching IMGT annotations. According to a later analysis, parvovirus B19, influenza, CMV and Epstein-Barr virus appeared linked to several top co-occurrence clusters. In a later analysis, HLA-associated TCR beta chains were found to be more clonally expanded and to have lower generation probabilities than equally common non-associated chains. Because counts were too low, about 18 rarely observed V segments, including chromosome 9 orphons, were excluded from the earlier analysis of around 640 of the donors. This cohort had only TCR beta chains sequenced, and the lack of alpha or paired-chain data limited which features could be detected. In a later analysis, TCR association rates were found to vary across HLA loci, with the most associated TCRs seen for DRB1 alleles and the fewest for HLA-C alleles. A further reported finding was that TCR beta sequences accurately predicted the HLA-A and HLA-B alleles for most subjects in the first cohort. At a false discovery rate of 0.05, a later analysis linked 15,000 to 20,000 TCR beta sequences to specific HLA alleles. Most CMV-associated TCR beta chains appeared to be HLA-restricted in a later analysis, and the HLA associations seemed to be driven largely by CMV exposure.

V was cut back by 7 bases and J by 7 bases, leaving a gap of 13 bases between them. From cysteine to phenylalanine, the CDR3 is 11 amino acids long. Of all the DNA, just the CDR3 is kept, 33 bases in frame from base 1. Taken from the germline V gene (reference sequence), the CDR1 and CDR2 loops are DFQATT and SNEGSKA. This clone occurred once. Which antigen it targets is not known. No much larger clone exists at a distance of one base, and base qualities are not known. To prepare the library, the immunoSEQ multiplex PCR assay was applied. The multiplex PCR relied on a mix of 60 forward primers for TCR Vbeta segments and 13 reverse primers for TCR Jbeta segments. The CDR3 region of rearranged TCR beta genes was amplified from genomic DNA by a multiplex PCR assay. On the Illumina HiSeq System, the amplified TCR beta libraries were sequenced as 87-base-pair reads. The authors' analysis ran thus. In a later analysis, approximately 74 million unique TCR beta chains were counted across the roughly 670 repertoires, and roughly 9.9 million of these chains were shared by at least two donors. Raw reads were error-corrected and collapsed into unique sequences with a nearest-neighbor algorithm that merged closely related sequences to remove PCR and sequencing errors. To assign V, D and J gene segments, CDR3 sequences were aligned to IMGT reference sequences. For a sequence to be retained, at least a six-nucleotide match to both a V gene segment and a J gene segment was required. Rearrangements were classified as productive when the CDR3 lacked stop codons and remained in frame with V and J, and all other rearrangements were classified as non-productive. CDR3 was defined according to IMGT convention as the region running from the second conserved V-encoded cysteine to the conserved J-encoded phenylalanine. The earlier analysis of some 580 of the donors excluded any sequence lacking an unambiguous match to a single V gene segment. An earlier analysis of 500 to 600 of the donors classified V segments as functional when productive rearrangements were above 56.7% and as segregating when the standard deviation between donors was above 5%. A statistical classification framework was built for diagnosing cytomegalovirus status from the catalog of TCR beta chain sequences. V and J gene assignment, in a later analysis, came from comparing TCR nucleotide sequences with IMGT/GENE-DB human TR gene sequences. The TCRdist pipeline was used in a later analysis to assign CDR3 sequences and most-parsimonious VDJ recombination scenarios. In a later analysis, every TCR beta chain was defined by the combination of its CDR3 amino acid sequence and its V-gene family, and reads without a unique V-gene family were dropped. To address suspected cross-contamination and a sequencing artifact, a later analysis removed roughly 640 highly shared, low-generation-probability nucleotide sequences. A later analysis calculated a clonal expansion index for each public chain from normalized within-repertoire ranks of inferred template counts. In a later analysis, generation probabilities were computed using a VDJ recombination model fitted to out-of-frame rearrangements, and the results were checked against IGoR. In a later analysis, hypergeometric tests were used to score TCR-TCR, TCR-HLA and TCR-CMV co-occurrence, with a repertoire-size bias correction applied to TCR pairs. False discovery rates were estimated in a later analysis by permuting HLA or CMV assignments 20 times. In a later analysis, co-occurring TCRs were grouped with DBSCAN, and TCRdist sequence similarity was added when clustering was performed within HLA-allele-positive subsets. For co-occurrence clustering, repertoires with fewer than 30,000 or more than 120,000 public chains were excluded, along with 4 to 6 repertoires with anomalous nucleotide sharing. TCRdb retrieved this table from immuneACCESS and kept in-frame rearrangements only. Not all clones are present; in checked studies, unresolved V genes account for under half, and no reason is known for the remainder. V and J calls plus clone size are reproduced from that table; the DNA served to infer D and trimming. This sample holds over 150,000 clones; 60% to 80% were observed only once. More than 3.5% of the sample belongs to the ten largest clones.

The cohort consisted of hundreds of healthy bone marrow donors. All cohort members were sampled while nominally healthy, although unrecorded immune exposures were likely present. The donor was CMV seropositive and was included in the group of approximately 300 seropositive cohort members. Each donor provided a peripheral blood sample, and peripheral blood mononuclear cells were used for TCR beta sequencing. Genomic DNA extraction from the blood cell samples was performed with the Qiagen DNeasy Blood Extraction Kit. This chain joins TRBV20-1 to TRBJ1-1; the best D guess is TRBD1, with 5 bases matching. The receptor was isolated from a young man in good health and CMV-seropositive. The sample consisted of PBMCs. The base sequence is TGCAGTGGTGTCAGGGAAGGTGAAGCTTTCTTT. This yields the protein CSGVREGEAFF.